A selection of T cell receptor beta chains follows, all from one sample in a study of shared clonotypes between healthy human individuals. Generated by immunoSEQ multiplex PCR, the TCRdb table keeps only in-frame clones and is missing some. This sample carries about 2.1 million clones, under 95% of them seen once, and the ten largest clones take roughly 1.7%. The sample taken for sequencing was naive CD8+ T cells from PBMCs. These receptors were obtained from a man aged 18 to 29 in good health. Some clones in this sample may be carry-over from other donors' samples. Both conserved end residues are part of each CDR3. The order of the fields is J gene, V gene, clone size, D gene, CDR3 protein, CDR3 DNA. D genes are given only for firm matches. Rows give clone size only sometimes, using once, few, many, or a class for an expanded clone.

TRBJ2-1 | TRBV7-8 | - | - | CASSPWGRVNEQFF | TGTGCCAGCAGCCCTTGGGGTCGGGTGAATGAGCAGTTCTTC
TRBJ1-2 | TRBV2 | - | - | CASSHLTPGYTF | TGTGCCAGCAGTCACCTTACCCCTGGCTACACCTTC
TRBJ1-1 | TRBV14 | few | - | CASKLQHTENTEAFF | TGTGCCAGCAAGTTACAGCACACCGAGAACACTGAAGCTTTCTTT
TRBJ2-2 | TRBV6-1 | - | - | CASTGTGELFF | TGTGCCAGCACTGGAACCGGGGAGCTGTTTTTT
TRBJ2-7 | TRBV7-2 | - | TRBD1 | CASSLPTGAISYEQYF | TGTGCCAGCAGCCTTCCGACAGGGGCGATCTCCTACGAGCAGTACTTC
TRBJ2-1 | TRBV27 | - | - | CASSIKPGPLTEQFF | TGTGCCAGCAGTATAAAACCGGGTCCCCTCACTGAGCAGTTCTTC
TRBJ2-5 | TRBV25-1 | - | TRBD1 | CASRQGAETQYF | TGTGCCAGCAGACAGGGGGCCGAGACCCAGTACTTC
TRBJ1-1 | TRBV7-8 | - | TRBD1 | CASSLAFPGTGAPNTEAFF | TGTGCCAGCAGCTTAGCCTTTCCCGGGACAGGGGCCCCGAACACTGAAGCTTTCTTT
TRBJ1-1 | TRBV9 | - | - | CASSQKGGTEAFF | TGTGCCAGCAGCCAAAAGGGGGGCACTGAAGCTTTCTTT
TRBJ2-7 | TRBV28 | - | - | CASSLVGRAYEQYF | TGTGCCAGCAGTTTAGTGGGCAGAGCCTACGAGCAGTACTTC
TRBJ2-1 | TRBV27 | - | - | CASSLGVSSYNEQFF | TGTGCCAGCAGTCTGGGCGTCAGCTCCTACAATGAGCAGTTCTTC
TRBJ2-3 | TRBV5-1 | - | - | CASSLGTSTDTQYF | TGCGCCAGCAGCCTAGGGACTAGCACAGATACGCAGTATTTT
TRBJ2-2 | TRBV5-4 | - | - | CASSFRDSTHTWAGELFF | TGTGCCAGCAGCTTCCGGGACTCAACACACACTTGGGCCGGGGAGCTGTTTTTT
TRBJ2-7 | TRBV28 | - | TRBD1 | CASSPGTVYEQYF | TGTGCCAGCAGTCCGGGGACAGTCTACGAGCAGTACTTC
TRBJ2-2 | TRBV27 | once | - | CASSLWGTTGELFF | TGTGCCAGCAGCCTATGGGGTACAACCGGGGAGCTGTTTTTT
TRBJ2-1 | TRBV7-2 | - | - | CASSPRDFRQFF | TGTGCCAGCAGCCCGCGGGATTTTAGGCAGTTCTTC
TRBJ2-5 | TRBV7-6 | once | TRBD2 | CASSLVRPLAGTETQYF | TGTGCCAGCAGCTTAGTCCGACCTCTAGCGGGCACAGAGACCCAGTACTTC
TRBJ1-2 | TRBV7-9 | - | TRBD1 | CASSLPGGNYGYTF | TGTGCCAGCAGCTTACCAGGGGGCAATTATGGCTACACCTTC
TRBJ2-5 | TRBV7-9 | - | - | CASSLGRQETQYF | TGTGCCAGCAGCTTAGGCCGTCAAGAGACCCAGTACTTC
TRBJ1-1 | TRBV9 | - | TRBD1 | CASSATGAPVNTEAFF | TGTGCCAGCAGCGCAACAGGGGCCCCCGTGAACACTGAAGCTTTCTTT
TRBJ2-5 | TRBV11-2 | - | - | CASSLVRSLQGETQYF | TGTGCCAGCAGCTTAGTCCGGTCCCTTCAAGGAGAGACCCAGTACTTC
TRBJ2-1 | TRBV7-9 | - | TRBD1 | CASSEGTGLRDEQFF | TGTGCCAGCAGCGAAGGGACAGGGCTCCGGGATGAGCAGTTCTTC
TRBJ2-7 | TRBV6-6 | once | - | CASSYSIFPSGEQYF | TGTGCCAGCAGTTACTCGATTTTCCCATCGGGGGAGCAGTACTTC